This T cell receptor beta chain was identified in a study of cytomegalovirus exposure and HLA in healthy donors. Study-level findings and limits: Later analysis identified a missense DCLRE1C variant that was linked to TCR beta V- and J-gene trimming.

V lost 5 bases, J lost 8 bases, and 19 bases stayed unmatched. CDR1 is SGHNT and CDR2 is YYREEE in the germline V gene (reference sequence). The CDR3 sequence is 17 residues long. A remark on this clone: As yet, its antigen is unknown.

PCR primers comprised 60 Vbeta and 13 Jbeta primers. Produced via immunoSEQ multiplex PCR; TCRdb's table is partial and in-frame only. The table includes roughly 180,000 clones, over 80% detected once. This receptor was taken from a girl between 10 and 17 years old in good health and CMV-seropositive. The sample comprised PBMCs. The V call is TRBV5-4, the J call TRBJ2-1; 7 nucleotides match TRBD2. CDR3 DNA sequence: TGTGCCAGCAGGCATTCCCGAGAGCGGGGAAGTGGCTATGAGCAGTTCTTC. Its translation is CASRHSRERGSGYEQFF.